These 27 T cell receptor beta chains came from one sample sequenced in a study of shared clonotypes between healthy human individuals. Some clones are missing from TCRdb's copy, which holds only in-frame ones; the method was immunoSEQ multiplex PCR. The profile covers over a million clones, with roughly 96% appearing a single time and roughly 1.2% taken by the ten largest. Sequenced sample: naive CD4+ T cells sorted from blood. Subset indicated: CD45RA+ positively selected. The origin of the receptors is a young man in good health.

The chain combines TRBV11-3 with TRBJ1-1; D not certain. Germline V lookup: CDR1 SGHNT, CDR2 YENEEA. The V and J ends lost 5 bases and 2 bases respectively, with 9 bases between them. This CDR3 has 13 amino acids. The CDR3, as DNA: TGTGCCAGCAGCCTCACACCCAACACTGAAGCTTTCTTT. Protein sequence: CASSLTPNTEAFF.

The chain couples TRBV6-1 to TRBJ2-1; D gene uncertain. Germline assignment: CDR1 MNHNS and CDR2 SASEGT. The CDR3 spans 13 residues. With 7 bases removed from V and 0 bases from J, the gap between germline ends came to 7 bases. DNA for the CDR3: TGTGCCAGCAAGCCAAGCTCCTACAATGAGCAGTTCTTC. Translating it yields CASKPSSYNEQFF.

The chain joins TRBV13 to TRBJ2-3; D remains unclear. V lost 0 bases and J 1 base, leaving 8 bases between the germline ends. The CDR3 covers 15 residues. Per the germline V gene, CDR1 is PRHDT and CDR2 is FYEKMQ (reference sequence). The CDR3 reads CASSLGDSRTDTQYF. CDR3 bases: TGTGCCAGCAGCTTAGGAGACTCACGCACAGATACGCAGTATTTT.

The chain joins TRBV28 to TRBJ1-3; D gene uncertain. Germline V gene sequence: CDR1 MDHEN, CDR2 SYDVKM. CDR3 size: 14 residues. Trimming took off 2 bases at V and 2 bases at J, with 7 bases between the two ends. The DNA for the CDR3 is TGTGCCAGCAGTTTAGTAGGGACTGGAAACACCATATATTTT. Translation: CASSLVGTGNTIYF.

The V gene is TRBV19, the J gene TRBJ1-2, with 7 bases identical to TRBD1. CDR3 length equals 14 residues. V lost 10 bases and J lost 7; bases outside the gene matches: 15. Looked up from germline, CDR1 is LNHDA and CDR2 is SQIVND (reference sequence). The DNA for the CDR3 is TGTGCCACCCTGACAGGGCAGGGGTTATCTGGCTACACCTTC. It codes for CATLTGQGLSGYTF. Full variable domain (rest looked up from reference TRBV19 and TRBJ1-2): DGGITQSPKYLFRKEGQNVTLSCEQNLNHDAMYWYRQDPGQGLRLIYYSQIVNDFQKGDIAEGYSVSREKKESFPLTVTSAQKNPTAFYLCATLTGQGLSGYTFGSGTRLTVV.

The V gene is TRBV15, the J gene TRBJ2-2, with 15 bases identical to TRBD2. Per the germline V gene, CDR1 is LNHNV and CDR2 is YYDKDF (reference sequence). CDR3 length: 20 amino acids. V shed 1 base and J 5 bases; nucleotides not matched to a gene: 11. CDR3 DNA sequence: TGTGCCACCAGCAGAGCGGGGGGACTAGCGGGAGGTAGTGGGACCGGGGAGCTGTTTTTT. Protein sequence: CATSRAGGLAGGSGTGELFF.

J is TRBJ2-1 and V is TRBV7-9; 10 bases fit TRBD2. V lost 5 bases and J lost 5; bases outside the gene matches: 3. This CDR3 region has 14 residues. Germline values: CDR1 SEHNR, CDR2 FQNEAQ (reference sequence). CDR3 bases: TGTGCCAGCAGCCCGGGACTAGCGAACAATGAGCAGTTCTTC. It encodes CASSPGLANNEQFF.

J is TRBJ2-3 and V is TRBV11-2; 10 nucleotides match TRBD2. This CDR3 comprises 16 residues. The V gene's germline CDR1 is SGHAT and CDR2 FQNNGV. The V segment lost 1 base and the J segment 5 bases; nucleotides outside the gene matches: 6. The DNA for the CDR3 is TGTGCCAGCAGCTTAGGAGCGGGAGGGCCGGGAGATACGCAGTATTTT. Its protein product is CASSLGAGGPGDTQYF. The variable domain in full, completed from reference TRBV11-2 and TRBJ2-3, reads EAGVAQSPRYKIIEKRQSVAFWCNPISGHATLYWYQQILGQGPKLLIQFQNNGVVDDSQLPKDRFSAERLKGVDSTLKIQPAKLEDSAVYLCASSLGAGGPGDTQYFGPGTRLTVL.

V and J are TRBV6-1 and TRBJ2-5; D might be TRBD1 (7 bases). V was clipped by 8 bases and J by 4 bases, with 11 bases between them. The CDR3 runs to 12 residues. CDR1 is MNHNS, CDR2 SASEGT, per germline. The CDR3 region is CASGGGAETQYF. DNA for the CDR3: TGTGCCAGCGGAGGGGGCGCAGAGACCCAGTACTTC.

The V and J genes are TRBV25-1 and TRBJ2-1; 9 bases agree with TRBD1. Germline V gives CDR1 MGHDK, CDR2 SYGVNS. With 3 bases clipped from V and 6 bases from J, the junction kept 12 bases outside the gene matches. This CDR3 region has 17 residues. The CDR3 coding sequence is TGTGCCAGCAGTGACCCCCGGGGGACAGGGATGGGCAATGAGCAGTTCTTC. It codes for CASSDPRGTGMGNEQFF.

The chain is built from TRBV4-1 and TRBJ2-7; D not certain. V lost 0 bases and J 3 bases, leaving 9 bases between the germline ends. Germline V gene lookup returns CDR1 MGHRA and CDR2 YSYEKL. The CDR3 is made up of 14 amino acids. In nucleotides, the CDR3 is TGCGCCAGCAGCCAAGACAGGCTATTCTACGAGCAGTACTTC. Translation gives CASSQDRLFYEQYF.

About this clone itself: This sample also contains other DNA sequences that code for the same CDR3. The chain links TRBV19 to TRBJ2-3, with unresolved D. Germline V gene sequence: CDR1 LNHDA, CDR2 SQIVND (reference sequence). Between the trimmed V and J ends, which lost 4 bases and 6 bases, there was a span of 8 bases. The CDR3 runs 12 residues. The CDR3, as DNA: TGTGCCAGTAGTACCCTGGCGGATACGCAGTATTTT. It encodes CASSTLADTQYF.

The chain carries TRBV7-8 and TRBJ2-7; unclear D gene. The CDR3 is made up of 12 amino acids. Germline values: CDR1 SGHVS, CDR2 FQNEAQ. V was trimmed by 1 base and J by 1 base, leaving 2 bases between them. CDR3 in amino acids: CASSLVSYEQYF. CDR3 in DNA: TGTGCCAGCAGCTTAGTGTCCTACGAGCAGTACTTC.

The chain couples TRBV6-1 to TRBJ2-1; 14 bases are shared with TRBD2. V lost 2 bases to trimming and J lost 9 bases; unmatched junction nucleotides: 9. This CDR3 has 17 amino acids. CDR1 is MNHNS, CDR2 SASEGT, per germline. CDR3 nucleotide sequence: TGTGCCAGCAGTGAACCTTCGGGACTAGCGGGAGCAGGTGAGCAGTTCTTC. Amino acids: CASSEPSGLAGAGEQFF.

For this clone: The sample carries other DNA sequences with the same CDR3. The chain carries TRBV5-8 and TRBJ2-3; D possibly corresponds to TRBD2 (6 bases). This CDR3 is 15 amino acids long. Deletions cut 0 bases from V and 6 bases from J, with 14 bases between. Germline CDR1 and CDR2: SGHTS and YDEGEE. The CDR3 DNA follows: TGTGCCAGCAGCTTGGCCGGGACTTCGGGGGATACGCAGTATTTT. Translating gives CASSLAGTSGDTQYF. Supplemented by reference TRBV5-8 and TRBJ2-3, the full variable domain reads EAGVTQSPTHLIKTRGQQATLRCSPISGHTSVYWYQQALGLGLQFLLWYDEGEERNRGNFPPRFSGRQFPNYSSELNVNALELEDSALYLCASSLAGTSGDTQYFGPGTRLTVL.

J is TRBJ2-1 and V is TRBV18; 10 bases are a match to TRBD2. Germline CDR1 reads KGHSH; CDR2 reads LQKENI. This CDR3 is 16 amino acids long. V shed 0 bases and J 9 bases; nucleotides not matched to a gene: 8. The CDR3 spells CASSPPSGRPLGEQFF. The CDR3 DNA is TGTGCCAGCTCACCACCTAGCGGGAGGCCCTTGGGTGAGCAGTTCTTC. Full variable domain (rest looked up from reference TRBV18 and TRBJ2-1): NAGVMQNPRHLVRRRGQEARLRCSPMKGHSHVYWYRQLPEEGLKFMVYLQKENIIDESGMPKERFSAEFPKEGPSILRIQQVVRGDSAAYFCASSPPSGRPLGEQFFGPGTRLTVL.

The J gene is TRBJ2-1, the V gene TRBV15, with unresolved D. Germline CDR1 LNHNV, CDR2 YYDKDF (reference sequence). This CDR3 spans 12 amino acids. V shed 5 bases and J shed 0 bases, with 2 bases lying between them. The CDR3 spells CATSLSYNEQFF. The CDR3 coding sequence is TGTGCCACCAGCCTCTCCTACAATGAGCAGTTCTTC.

The chain combines TRBV2 with TRBJ2-7; D may be TRBD1 or TRBD2 (6 bases each). CDR3 length equals 12 residues. Germline CDR1 and CDR2: SNHLY and FYNNEI. Trimming took off 7 bases at V and 7 bases at J, with 14 bases between the two ends. The CDR3 nucleotides read TGTGCCAGCATCCCCCAAGGGGGGGAGCAGTACTTC. The encoded protein is CASIPQGGEQYF.

The rearrangement joins TRBV11-2 to TRBJ2-1, with 10 nucleotides matching TRBD2. Germline V CDR1 and CDR2: SGHAT, FQNNGV. J was trimmed by 6 bases and V by 1 base; bases with no gene match: 9. The CDR3 has 17 amino acids. The CDR3 is CASSLVGGLAGANEQFF. CDR3 sequence (DNA): TGTGCCAGCAGCTTAGTGGGGGGGCTAGCGGGAGCCAATGAGCAGTTCTTC.

This chain connects TRBV7-6 to TRBJ1-5, with TRBD1 as a possible D gene (5 bases). The V end lost 5 bases, the J end lost 11 bases, and 19 bases lay between the germline ends. There are 14 residues in the CDR3. Germline V gives CDR1 SGHVS, CDR2 FNYEAQ. The CDR3 region has the DNA TGTGCCAGCAGCCCCACAGGACCGGGGGGGGCCCAGCATTTT. This sequence encodes CASSPTGPGGAQHF.

The chain has TRBV2 and TRBJ2-7, with D maybe TRBD1 (7 bases). Germline assignment: CDR1 SNHLY and CDR2 FYNNEI. Trimming pared 3 bases from V and 1 base from J, leaving 16 bases between. CDR3 size: 16 residues. The DNA for the CDR3 is TGTGCCAGCAGTGATCTGTGGCGGGACAGTTCCTACGAGCAGTACTTC. It is translated as CASSDLWRDSSYEQYF.

In DNA, the CDR3 is TGTGCCAGCAGCCAAGATCGGCAACTAGCGGGAGTTTACGATGAGCAGTTCTTC. Its protein product is CASSQDRQLAGVYDEQFF. The rearrangement links TRBV14 to TRBJ2-1, with 11 positions matching TRBD2. This CDR3 is built from 18 residues. Germline-derived CDR1 and CDR2 are SGHDN and FVKESK. V dropped 0 bases and J dropped 8; count of bases not matched to a gene: 12.

The chain carries TRBV11-2 and TRBJ1-4; D is unresolved. The CDR3 runs to 15 residues. Germline lookup yields CDR1 SGHAT and CDR2 FQNNGV. V was shortened by 5 bases and J by 10 bases, with 20 bases between the two germline ends. In DNA, the CDR3 is TGTGCCAGCAGCCCACTGCGTTTTGCCGTAGGAAAACTGTTTTTT. This gives the protein CASSPLRFAVGKLFF.

The gene calls are TRBV5-1 and TRBJ1-5; D ambiguous. CDR1 is SGHRS, CDR2 YFSETQ, per germline. This CDR3 has 14 amino acids. The ends were cut back, 0 bases at V and 2 bases at J, with 6 bases in the middle. The CDR3: CASSLGHGNQPQHF. Here the CDR3 DNA reads TGCGCCAGCAGCTTGGGACACGGCAATCAGCCCCAGCATTTT.

The V call is TRBV19, the J call TRBJ1-1; D is unresolved. Looked up from germline, CDR1 is LNHDA and CDR2 is SQIVND (reference sequence). Trimming left V 7 bases short and J 1 base short, with 10 bases between. This CDR3 comprises 13 residues. The CDR3 sequence is CASIRTGNTEAFF. The CDR3 DNA reads as TGTGCCAGTATTCGGACCGGGAACACTGAAGCTTTCTTT.

This chain uses TRBV7-2 with TRBJ2-3; no clear D gene. The germline CDR1 and CDR2 sequences are SGHTA and FQGNSA. Between the trimmed V and J ends, which lost 4 bases and 3 bases, there was a span of 26 bases. CDR3 length: 19 amino acids. The CDR3 region has the DNA TGTGCCAGCAGCTCGCGGTCCTTGCGGCCCCGACTGGGAACAGATACGCAGTATTTT. Protein product: CASSSRSLRPRLGTDTQYF. Variable domain in full (rest from reference TRBV7-2 and TRBJ2-3): GAGVSQSPSNKVTEKGKDVELRCDPISGHTALYWYRQSLGQGLEFLIYFQGNSAPDKSGLPSDRFSAERTGGSVSTLTIQRTQQEDSAVYLCASSSRSLRPRLGTDTQYFGPGTRLTVL.

V is TRBV30 and J is TRBJ1-5; the D is unclear. Between the trimmed V and J ends, which lost 4 bases and 5 bases, there was a span of 18 bases. Germline V gene lookup returns CDR1 GTSNPN and CDR2 SVGIG (reference sequence). The CDR3 has 15 residues. In DNA form, the CDR3 reads TGTGCCTGGAACGGTCTCTTTGGACGGGATCAGCCCCAGCATTTT. Protein product: CAWNGLFGRDQPQHF.